A selection of T cell receptor beta chains follows, all from one sample in a study of T cells after yellow fever vaccination. Each CDR3 protein gets one entry after TCRdb re-called the 5' RACE reads with MiXCR. Of about 340,000 distinct CDR3 sequences listed, approximately 3.9% are singletons. The sequencing used PBMCs, collected 5 days after the yellow fever booster vaccination. The receptors were sampled from a man younger than 30 who received the YFV17D yellow fever vaccine. Both conserved end residues are part of each CDR3. The order of the fields is clone size, D gene, V gene, J gene, CDR3 protein, CDR3 DNA. A D gene is named only where the DNA matches it firmly. Clone size is given for some rows only: seen once, a few or many times, or a class if the clone is expanded.

few	TRBD2	TRBV19	TRBJ2-3	CASTVGSGGVKTDTQYF	TGTGCCAGTACAGTTGGGAGCGGGGGGGTCAAGACAGATACGCAGTATTTT
.	TRBD1	TRBV7-9	TRBJ1-1	CASSLTRTGVMYTEAFF	TGTGCCAGCAGCTTAACTAGAACAGGGGTTATGTACACTGAAGCTTTCTTT
.	.	TRBV7-2	TRBJ1-1	CASSLQRVEAFF	TGTGCCAGCAGCCTTCAGAGGGTTGAAGCTTTCTTT
few	TRBD1	TRBV11-2	TRBJ2-6	CASRSLTGTPSGANVLTF	TGTGCCAGCAGATCACTGACAGGGACCCCCTCTGGGGCCAACGTCCTGACTTTC
.	.	TRBV28	TRBJ2-3	CASTEGGYSTDTQYF	TGTGCCAGCACCGAAGGGGGGTATAGCACAGATACGCAGTATTTT
few	.	TRBV5-4	TRBJ2-1	CASSYDRNEQFF	TGTGCCAGCAGCTACGACAGAAATGAGCAGTTCTTC
.	.	TRBV20-1	TRBJ2-2	CSARWGSGELFF	TGCAGTGCTAGGTGGGGATCCGGGGAGCTGTTTTTT
.	.	TRBV9	TRBJ2-3	CASSVGQPDTQYF	TGTGCCAGCAGCGTCGGACAGCCAGATACGCAGTATTTT
few	.	TRBV7-9	TRBJ1-2	CASSLDVRGHGYTF	TGTGCCAGCAGCTTAGACGTGAGGGGACATGGCTACACCTTC
few	TRBD1	TRBV25-1	TRBJ2-1	CASSDRWTGGSDEQFF	TGTGCCAGCAGTGATCGTTGGACAGGGGGTAGCGATGAGCAGTTCTTC
few	.	TRBV6-2/TRBV6-3	TRBJ2-5	CASSPPAVLKETQYF	TGTGCCAGCAGTCCGCCAGCGGTGTTAAAAGAGACCCAGTACTTC
few	.	TRBV20-1	TRBJ2-5	CSARETGTQKETQYF	TGCAGTGCTAGAGAGACCGGGACGCAGAAAGAGACCCAGTACTTC
.	.	TRBV7-2	TRBJ1-3	CASSFLGTGNTIYF	TGTGCCAGCAGCTTCTTGGGAACTGGAAACACCATATATTTT
.	TRBD2	TRBV20-1	TRBJ2-2	CSAPKERGFPTGELFF	TGCAGTGCCCCCAAGGAGCGGGGGTTTCCCACCGGGGAGCTGTTTTTT
few	.	TRBV6-5	TRBJ1-3	CASSYSSGSGNTIYF	TGTGCCAGCAGTTACTCCAGCGGATCTGGAAACACCATATATTTT
.	.	TRBV19	TRBJ1-2	CASSNRAGYGYTF	TGTGCCAGTAGTAATCGGGCTGGCTATGGCTACACCTTC
many	.	TRBV6-2/TRBV6-3	TRBJ2-5	CASSRRQGGETQYF	TGTGCCAGCAGTCGGAGACAGGGAGGAGAGACCCAGTACTTC
few	.	TRBV12-3/TRBV12-4	TRBJ1-6	CASSFTGTNSPLHF	TGTGCCAGCAGTTTCACAGGGACTAATTCACCCCTCCACTTT
few	.	TRBV7-2	TRBJ2-7	CASSHGVTYEQYF	TGTGCCAGCAGCCACGGGGTAACCTACGAGCAGTACTTC
.	TRBD2	TRBV4-3	TRBJ2-2	CASSQGLAGASNTGELFF	TGCGCCAGCAGCCAAGGACTAGCGGGGGCCTCGAACACCGGGGAGCTGTTTTTT
many	.	TRBV6-5	TRBJ1-1	CASSYGQGLGAFF	TGTGCCAGCAGTTACGGGCAGGGACTGGGAGCTTTCTTT
.	TRBD2	TRBV6-2/TRBV6-3	TRBJ2-5	CASSLPAGREETQYF	TGTGCCAGCAGCCTCCCAGCGGGGAGGGAAGAGACCCAGTACTTC
.	.	TRBV15	TRBJ2-5	CATSRDGGRDQETQYF	TGTGCCACCAGCAGAGATGGTGGGCGGGACCAAGAGACCCAGTACTTC
many	.	TRBV4-3	TRBJ2-2	CASSLGDDTGELFF	TGCGCCAGCAGCCTCGGGGACGACACCGGGGAGCTGTTTTTT
many	.	TRBV7-8	TRBJ1-2	CASSLGLGHRGYTF	TGTGCCAGCAGCTTAGGTCTGGGGCATAGGGGCTACACCTTC
.	.	TRBV10-3	TRBJ2-1	CAISGLGATNEQFF	TGTGCCATCAGTGGGCTGGGGGCTACGAATGAGCAGTTCTTC
.	TRBD2	TRBV19	TRBJ2-6	CASSIGGLAGISGANVLTF	TGTGCCAGTAGTATTGGGGGACTAGCGGGGATTTCTGGGGCCAACGTCCTGACTTTC
.	TRBD1	TRBV7-9	TRBJ1-1	CASSTFTGTGGTEAFF	TGTGCCAGCAGCACTTTTACCGGGACAGGGGGGACTGAAGCTTTCTTT
many	.	TRBV4-2	TRBJ2-2	CASSHPGRHTGELFF	TGTGCCAGCAGCCATCCAGGTCGTCACACCGGGGAGCTGTTTTTT
many	.	TRBV5-1	TRBJ2-5	CASRTGTQGSVREETQYF	TGCGCCAGCAGAACCGGGACTCAGGGTAGCGTGCGGGAAGAGACCCAGTACTTC
few	.	TRBV5-6	TRBJ2-3	CASSLGAGIRPDTQYF	TGTGCCAGCAGCTTGGGGGCAGGGATTAGGCCAGATACGCAGTATTTT
many	.	TRBV5-1	TRBJ1-1	CASSLFSVGLMTEAFF	TGCGCCAGCAGCCTTTTTTCGGTAGGATTGATGACTGAAGCTTTCTTT
few	.	TRBV5-1	TRBJ2-7	CASSPRPQQTYEQYF	TGCGCCAGCAGCCCTAGACCCCAGCAGACCTACGAGCAGTACTTC
many	.	TRBV4-2	TRBJ2-7	CASSQDTLYEQYF	TGTGCCAGCAGCCAAGATACGCTCTACGAGCAGTACTTC
many	.	TRBV7-9	TRBJ1-2	CASSLESHHGYTF	TGTGCCAGCAGCTTAGAGTCTCACCATGGCTACACCTTC
.	.	TRBV30	TRBJ1-1	CAWSVGVLNTEAFF	TGTGCCTGGAGTGTAGGTGTCCTTAACACTGAAGCTTTCTTT
many	.	TRBV7-3	TRBJ2-3	CASSRVSGGSTDTQYF	TGTGCCAGCAGCCGCGTTTCTGGGGGGTCGACAGATACGCAGTATTTT
many	TRBD1	TRBV30	TRBJ1-2	CAWKRDRPGGYTF	TGTGCCTGGAAAAGGGACAGGCCAGGTGGCTACACCTTC
.	.	TRBV29-1	TRBJ2-2	CSVPWWTGELFF	TGCAGCGTCCCCTGGTGGACCGGGGAGCTGTTTTTT
many	TRBD2	TRBV20-1	TRBJ2-1	CSARDIRGGNEQFF	TGCAGTGCTAGAGATATTCGCGGGGGTAATGAGCAGTTCTTC
.	.	TRBV7-2	TRBJ2-5	CASSTGLSQETQYF	TGTGCCAGCAGCACCGGACTAAGCCAAGAGACCCAGTACTTC
few	TRBD1	TRBV7-6	TRBJ2-1	CASSPWTGDNEQFF	TGTGCCAGCAGCCCGTGGACAGGCGACAATGAGCAGTTCTTC
many	.	TRBV4-3	TRBJ2-1	CASSQGLLEGAGEQFF	TGCGCCAGCAGCCAAGGGTTATTGGAGGGGGCCGGTGAGCAGTTCTTC
.	.	TRBV6-2/TRBV6-3	TRBJ2-1	CASSYGGASYNEQFF	TGTGCCAGCAGTTATGGGGGGGCTTCCTACAATGAGCAGTTCTTC
many	.	TRBV5-1	TRBJ2-5	CASSLGVLGQETQYF	TGCGCCAGCAGCTTGGGGGTGTTGGGGCAAGAGACCCAGTACTTC
few	TRBD1	TRBV20-1	TRBJ1-1	CSASLGGNTEAFF	TGCAGTGCTAGCTTAGGGGGCAACACTGAAGCTTTCTTT
.	.	TRBV7-6	TRBJ2-5	CASSLRGHPRETQYF	TGTGCCAGCAGCTTACGGGGACACCCGAGGGAGACCCAGTACTTC
.	.	TRBV28	TRBJ1-2	CASRIPGFVDYGYTF	TGTGCCAGCAGGATTCCTGGATTCGTAGACTATGGCTACACCTTC
few	TRBD1	TRBV20-1	TRBJ2-2	CSASRTGGTGELFF	TGCAGTGCTAGTAGGACAGGGGGCACCGGGGAGCTGTTTTTT
many	.	TRBV7-9	TRBJ1-1	CASSSGGGGTEAFF	TGTGCCAGCAGCTCTGGCGGGGGCGGGACTGAAGCTTTCTTT
few	TRBD2	TRBV7-7	TRBJ2-3	CASAPGLSGDTQYF	TGTGCCAGCGCCCCGGGACTATCAGGAGATACGCAGTATTTT
few	.	TRBV20-1	TRBJ1-1	CSAKGMNTEAFF	TGCAGTGCTAAAGGGATGAACACTGAAGCTTTCTTT
few	TRBD2	TRBV10-3	TRBJ2-1	CAISEPERGGYNEQFF	TGTGCCATCAGTGAGCCCGAGCGGGGGGGGTACAATGAGCAGTTCTTC